Each of the 21 T cell receptor beta chains below was sequenced from the same sample in a study of cytomegalovirus exposure and HLA in healthy donors. PCR primers comprised 60 Vbeta and 13 Jbeta primers. Assay used: immunoSEQ multiplex PCR; TCRdb lists only in-frame clones, some missing. The sample includes roughly 200,000 clones, 79% of them seen just once. The sequencing input was PBMCs. The receptors derive from a woman aged 25 to 39 in good health and CMV-seropositive.

This clone was recorded once. The rearrangement joins TRBV10-3 to TRBJ1-2, with 7 bases identical to TRBD1. V was clipped by 3 bases and J by 4 bases; unmatched bases: 11. Germline V gives CDR1 ENHRY, CDR2 SYGVKD. The CDR3 has 16 residues. The CDR3 loop is CAISELNRGSGYGYTF. The DNA for the CDR3 is TGTGCCATCAGTGAACTCAACAGGGGAAGCGGCTATGGCTACACCTTC.

The rearrangement uses TRBV6-5 and TRBJ2-1, with 8 bases lining up with TRBD1. Looked up from germline, CDR1 is MNHEY and CDR2 is SVGAGI. This CDR3 is 14 amino acids long. V shed 6 bases, J shed 9 bases, and the junction held 10 bases outside the gene matches. CDR3 region: CASSRQGLVTEQFF. The CDR3 coding sequence is TGTGCCAGCAGCAGACAGGGGCTTGTGACTGAGCAGTTCTTC.

V and J are TRBV6-5 and TRBJ2-5, with a weak D call TRBD1 (5 bases). Germline V CDR1 and CDR2: MNHEY, SVGAGI. V was trimmed by 5 bases and J by 1 base, leaving 11 bases between them. This CDR3 has 14 residues. CDR3 DNA sequence: TGTGCCAGCAGTGTAGACAGTCTCCAAGAGACCCAGTACTTC. Protein: CASSVDSLQETQYF.

In DNA form, the CDR3 reads TGTGCCACCAGCAGTCCATCAACAGGGTTCTACGAGCAGTACTTC. Protein sequence: CATSSPSTGFYEQYF. The chain joins TRBV15 to TRBJ2-7, with D maybe TRBD1 (6 bases). The V gene's germline CDR1 is LNHNV and CDR2 YYDKDF (reference sequence). V was cut by 3 bases and J by 3 bases, with 15 bases left in between. The CDR3 is 15 residues long.

V is TRBV29-1 and J is TRBJ2-7, with 10 bases identical to TRBD2. The CDR3 spans 13 residues. After removal of 3 bases from V and 5 bases from J, the junction contained 4 bases not matched to a gene. Germline-derived CDR1 and CDR2 are SQVTM and ANQGSEA. The CDR3 DNA follows: TGCAGCGTTGATACTAGCGGGAACAACGAGCAGTACTTC. Protein sequence: CSVDTSGNNEQYF.

The chain uses TRBV4-3 and TRBJ2-2; 7 nucleotides agree with TRBD1. This CDR3 is 15 amino acids long. After removal of 4 bases from V and 1 base from J, the junction contained 3 bases not matched to a gene. CDR1 is LGHNA and CDR2 is YSLEER in the germline V gene. The CDR3 protein is CASSLRTGNTGELFF. In nucleotides, the CDR3 is TGCGCCAGCAGCCTTCGGACAGGGAACACCGGGGAGCTGTTTTTT.

A few counts support this clone. Other DNA variants within this sample encode the same CDR3. V gene TRBV11-3 combines with J gene TRBJ2-3, with 10 bases fitting TRBD1. From germline, CDR1 is SGHNT and CDR2 YENEEA. Trimming at V came to 2 bases and at J to 2 bases, leaving 1 base not matched to a gene. There are 15 residues in the CDR3. The CDR3 protein is CASSLRQGATDTQYF. In nucleotides, the CDR3 is TGTGCCAGCAGCTTAAGACAGGGGGCCACAGATACGCAGTATTTT. The full variable domain, its missing parts supplied by reference TRBV11-3 and TRBJ2-3, is EAGVVQSPRYKIIEKKQPVAFWCNPISGHNTLYWYLQNLGQGPELLIRYENEEAVDDSQLPKDRFSAERLKGVDSTLKIQPAELGDSAVYLCASSLRQGATDTQYFGPGTRLTVL.

The table lists this clone with a count of one. J is TRBJ2-4 and V is TRBV30; D gene uncertain. CDR1 and CDR2 from the germline V gene are GTSNPN and SVGIG (reference sequence). Trimming took 3 bases from V and 0 from J, leaving 9 bases between them. The CDR3 extends over 14 amino acids. The CDR3 nucleotides read TGTGCCTGGAGACGCGGAGTAGCCAAAAACATTCAGTACTTC. It translates to CAWRRGVAKNIQYF.

This chain links TRBV5-1 with TRBJ1-2; 7 positions agree with TRBD1. V was clipped by 4 bases and J by 0 bases; unmatched bases: 9. The germline V gene has CDR1 SGHRS and CDR2 YFSETQ. The CDR3 runs to 16 residues. CDR3 bases: TGCGCCAGCAGCCCCGGGACAGCCTTAGCTAACTATGGCTACACCTTC. Its protein is CASSPGTALANYGYTF. Using reference TRBV5-1 and TRBJ1-2 for the parts outside the CDR3, the full variable domain is KAGVTQTPRYLIKTRGQQVTLSCSPISGHRSVSWYQQTPGQGLQFLFEYFSETQRNKGNFPGRFSGRQFSNSRSEMNVSTLELGDSALYLCASSPGTALANYGYTFGSGTRLTVV.

The chain joins TRBV7-9 to TRBJ2-7; D perhaps matches TRBD1 (6 bases). This CDR3 contains 16 residues. Per the germline V gene, CDR1 is SEHNR and CDR2 is FQNEAQ (reference sequence). V was shortened by 5 bases and J by 2 bases, with 19 bases between the two germline ends. The CDR3 nucleotides are TGTGCCAGCAGCGTATCCCCCGGTACAGGGCCCTACGAGCAGTACTTC. It codes for CASSVSPGTGPYEQYF. Based on the CDR3 plus reference TRBV7-9 and TRBJ2-7, the full variable domain is DTGVSQNPRHKITKRGQNVTFRCDPISEHNRLYWYRQTLGQGPEFLTYFQNEAQLEKSRLLSDRFSAERPKGSFSTLEIQRTEQGDSAMYLCASSVSPGTGPYEQYFGPGTRLTVT.

This clone has just a few counts. The rearrangement uses TRBV21-1 and TRBJ2-7; the D segment call TRBD2 is taken from the table without a DNA check. TRBV21-1 is labeled a pseudogene. This CDR3 has 13 residues. The CDR3 sequence: CAQHLPEAYEQYF. In DNA, the CDR3 is TGTGCCCAGCACCTACCGGAGGCCTACGAGCAGTACTTC.

V usage is TRBV25-1 and J usage is TRBJ2-2; D remains unclear. The CDR3 extends over 16 amino acids. V was cut by 5 bases and J by 0 bases, with 13 bases left in between. In germline, CDR1 is MGHDK, CDR2 SYGVNS. The CDR3 DNA follows: TGTGCCAGCAGTTCCCTGGGCAGTTCGAACACCGGGGAGCTGTTTTTT. Translation gives CASSSLGSSNTGELFF.

The V call is TRBV7-6, the J call TRBJ2-7; D is ambiguous. Trimming cost V 4 bases and J 2 bases, with 3 bases left between them. This CDR3 has 11 amino acids. From germline, CDR1 is SGHVS and CDR2 FNYEAQ. Written as DNA, the CDR3 is TGTGCCAGCAGCTCAGCCTACGAGCAGTACTTC. It translates to CASSSAYEQYF. The variable domain in full, completed from reference TRBV7-6 and TRBJ2-7, reads GAGVSQSPRYKVTKRGQDVALRCDPISGHVSLYWYRQALGQGPEFLTYFNYEAQQDKSGLPNDRFSAERPEGSISTLTIQRTEQRDSAMYRCASSSAYEQYFGPGTRLTVT.

CDR3 in amino acids: CASSQVVWQDYGYTF. CDR3 DNA sequence: TGCGCCAGCAGCCAAGTTGTCTGGCAGGACTATGGCTACACCTTC. The J gene is TRBJ1-2, the V gene TRBV4-1; the D is unclear. The CDR3 is made up of 15 amino acids. V dropped 1 base and J dropped 3 bases, with 12 bases sitting between them. Germline V gives CDR1 MGHRA, CDR2 YSYEKL.

The V gene is TRBV5-5, the J gene TRBJ1-1; TRBD1 matches 10 bases. Germline V gene sequence: CDR1 SGHKS, CDR2 YYEKEE (reference sequence). The V gene end was trimmed by 3 bases and the J gene end by 0 bases; junction bases not matched to a gene: 2. The CDR3 runs 15 residues. CDR3 protein: CASSWTGGMNTEAFF. The DNA of the CDR3 is TGTGCCAGCAGCTGGACAGGGGGAATGAACACTGAAGCTTTCTTT.

The rearrangement uses TRBV7-2 and TRBJ2-2; D uncertain. CDR3 size: 13 residues. Germline lookup yields CDR1 SGHTA and CDR2 FQGNSA. Deletions cut 6 bases from V and 7 bases from J, with 12 bases between. The CDR3 reads CASRPLGVGELFF. The CDR3 nucleotides are TGTGCCAGCAGACCGCTAGGTGTCGGGGAGCTGTTTTTT.

This clone was detected only a few times. The CDR3 here is CASSQVDGETYNEQFF. The CDR3 nucleotides read TGCGCCAGCAGCCAAGTCGACGGGGAGACCTACAATGAGCAGTTCTTC. The V and J genes are TRBV4-1 and TRBJ2-1; tentatively, D is TRBD2 (5 bases). V lost 1 base to trimming and J lost 2 bases, with 12 bases between them. This CDR3 has 16 amino acids. Germline CDR1 and CDR2: MGHRA and YSYEKL.

V usage is TRBV2 and J usage is TRBJ1-1, with a possible D match to TRBD1 (5 bases). CDR3 length: 11 residues. Germline CDR1 SNHLY, CDR2 FYNNEI. V was trimmed by 7 bases and J by 7 bases, leaving 10 bases between them. CDR3 coding DNA: TGTGCCAGCACCTTTGACAGTGAAGCTTTCTTT. Translating gives CASTFDSEAFF.

The rearrangement joins TRBV5-6 to TRBJ1-3; a possible D gene is TRBD1 (5 bases). The CDR3 runs 13 residues. V lost 3 bases to trimming and J lost 2 bases, with 6 bases between them. Germline CDR1 is SGHDT and CDR2 is YYEEEE. CDR3 residues: CASSSGAGNTIYF. The CDR3 nucleotides are TGTGCCAGCAGCTCGGGGGCTGGAAACACCATATATTTT.

The genes are TRBV19 and TRBJ1-1, with D possibly matching TRBD1 (5 bases). Trimming removed 3 bases from V and 4 bases from J, with 15 bases in between. CDR1 is LNHDA and CDR2 is SQIVND in the germline V gene (reference sequence). The CDR3 contains 15 residues. Here the CDR3 DNA reads TGTGCCAGTAGTATGAATGCCGGGGGGGGCACTGAAGCTTTCTTT. Amino acids: CASSMNAGGGTEAFF.

The rearrangement joins TRBV18 to TRBJ2-5; tentative D call: TRBD1 (6 bases). V lost 6 bases and J 4 bases, leaving 15 bases between the germline ends. The length of the CDR3 is 14 residues. Germline CDR1 is KGHSH and CDR2 is LQKENI. The CDR3 region has the DNA TGTGCCAGCTCTCTCTCTAAAGGGGGAGAGACCCAGTACTTC. Its protein is CASSLSKGGETQYF.